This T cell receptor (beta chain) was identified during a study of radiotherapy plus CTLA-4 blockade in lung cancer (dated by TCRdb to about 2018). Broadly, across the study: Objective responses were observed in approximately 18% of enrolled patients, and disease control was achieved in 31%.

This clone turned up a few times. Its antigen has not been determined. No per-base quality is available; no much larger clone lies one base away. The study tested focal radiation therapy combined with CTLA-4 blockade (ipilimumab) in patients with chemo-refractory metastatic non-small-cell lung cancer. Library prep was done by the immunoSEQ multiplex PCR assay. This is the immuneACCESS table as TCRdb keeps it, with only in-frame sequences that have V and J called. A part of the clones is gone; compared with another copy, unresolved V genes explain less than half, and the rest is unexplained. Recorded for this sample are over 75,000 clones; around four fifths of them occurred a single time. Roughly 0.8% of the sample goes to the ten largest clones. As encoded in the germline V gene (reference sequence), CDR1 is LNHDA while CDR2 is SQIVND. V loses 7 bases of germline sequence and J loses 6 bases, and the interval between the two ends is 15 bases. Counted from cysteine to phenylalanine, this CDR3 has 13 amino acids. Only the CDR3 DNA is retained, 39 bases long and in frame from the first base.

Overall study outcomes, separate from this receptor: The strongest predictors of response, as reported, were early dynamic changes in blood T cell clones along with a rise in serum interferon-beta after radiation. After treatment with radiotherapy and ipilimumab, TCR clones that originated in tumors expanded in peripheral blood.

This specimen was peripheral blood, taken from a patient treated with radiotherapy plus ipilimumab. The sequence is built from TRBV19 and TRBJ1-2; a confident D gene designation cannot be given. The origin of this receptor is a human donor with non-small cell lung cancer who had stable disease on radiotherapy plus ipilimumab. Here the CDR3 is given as CASKADLTNGYTF. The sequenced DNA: TGTGCCAGTAAGGCAGACCTTACGAATGGCTACACCTTC.